The next 14 T cell receptor beta chains were all read from a single sample in a study of tissue T cells after allogeneic stem cell transplantation. Sequencing was performed with immunoSEQ multiplex PCR; in TCRdb, only in-frame clones are kept and a portion is missing. The sample records roughly 7,200 clones, about half being singletons. The time point denotes: mouse harvest day 7 after allogeneic transplant. Mouse grafts combined 10^7 T-cell-depleted bone marrow cells with 10^6 splenic CD5+ T cells. The sequenced sample consisted of gut tissue. The receptors were gathered from a female BALB/c mouse given C57BL/6 T cells with graft-versus-host disease after an allogeneic hematopoietic cell transplant.

As regards this clone: The gene symbols are mouse symbols. The read gets to within 1 residue of the CDR3 end, and the germline J gene fills in the rest. The V call is TRBV12-1, the J call TRBJ2-1; TRBD2 matches 12 bases. The CDR3 spans 15 residues. The germline CDR1 and CDR2 sequences are SGHSN and HYEKVE. Germline trimming cut 0 bases from V and 5 bases from J; bases unmatched to any gene: 1. The part of the CDR3 DNA that was read is TGTGCCAGCTCTCTCGGGACTGGGGGGAATGCTGAGCAGTTC. Encoded protein: CASSLGTGGNAEQF. The full-length CDR3 reads as CASSLGTGGNAEQFF. The full variable domain, with the rest looked up from reference TRBV12-1 and TRBJ2-1, is DSGVVQSPRHIIKEKGGRSVLTCIPISGHSNVVWYQQTLGKELKFLIQHYEKVERDKGFLPSRFSVQQFDDYHSEMNMSALELEDSAMYFCASSLGTGGNAEQFFGPGTRLTVL.

To note about this clone: Gene names follow the mouse nomenclature. The read terminates 1 residue ahead of where the CDR3 ends, so the germline J gene completes it. J is TRBJ2-5 and V is TRBV15, with 10 bases lining up with TRBD2. Germline V gives CDR1 SGHND, CDR2 FRSKSL. Germline trimming cut 6 bases from V and 2 bases from J; bases unmatched to any gene: 11. This CDR3 is built from 17 residues. The CDR3 bases that were read are TGTGCCAGCAGCCCTCTGGGGGGGCGGTGGGGCCAAGACACCCAGTAC. This sequence encodes CASSPLGGRWGQDTQY. The entire CDR3 is CASSPLGGRWGQDTQYF.

Remarks on this clone: Gene names denote mouse genes. Read data end 1 residue before the CDR3 end; the end is taken from the germline J gene. The J gene is TRBJ1-6, the V gene TRBV23. TRBJ1-6 is marked as an open reading frame, function uncertain. Per the germline V gene, CDR1 is KGHTA and CDR2 is FQNQQP. This CDR3 has 16 residues. CDR3 residues: CSSSQSTGAYNSPLYF. The CDR3 DNA, read in part, is TGCTCCAGCAGTCAATCGACGGGGGCGTATAATTCGCCCCTCTAC.

As concerns this clone: Each gene name is a mouse one. The read ends 1 residue before the CDR3 terminus; that terminus is restored from the germline J gene. V gene TRBV2 combines with J gene TRBJ2-3; possible D gene TRBD1, 7 bases. Germline lookup yields CDR1 LGHNA and CDR2 YSYQKL. V lost 0 bases and J lost 0, with 10 bases in between. CDR3 length: 16 amino acids. CDR3 sequence reads: CASSQEKGASAETLYF. The covered CDR3 bases are TGTGCCAGCAGCCAAGAAAAGGGGGCGAGTGCAGAAACGCTGTAT.

Notes on this clone: Mouse gene names apply. The CDR3 extends 1 residue past the end of the read, so its final part is completed from the germline J gene. The V and J genes are TRBV26 and TRBJ1-1, with 7 positions matching TRBD1. CDR3 length: 13 residues. Germline assignment: CDR1 KGHPV and CDR2 FQNQEV (reference sequence). The J segment lost 4 bases and the V segment lost 2 bases, leaving 1 base of the junction unmatched. CDR3 sequence: CASSLGTVTEVFF. Incomplete CDR3 DNA: TGTGCCAGCAGTCTGGGGACAGTCACAGAAGTCTTC.

Of note for this clone: The gene names given are mouse names. Read coverage stops 1 residue before the CDR3 terminus; the germline J gene supplies the remainder. The chain links TRBV26 to TRBJ1-2; 7 nucleotides line up with TRBD1. V shed 6 bases and J 1 base; nucleotides not matched to a gene: 5. The CDR3 is made up of 14 amino acids. In germline, CDR1 is KGHPV, CDR2 FQNQEV (reference sequence). CDR3 DNA (partial): TGTGCCAGCAGCCTTAACAGGGGAAACTCCGACTACACC. It translates to CASSLNRGNSDYT. The whole CDR3 sequence is CASSLNRGNSDYTF.

This clone was observed a handful of times. The gene symbols are mouse symbols. The read stops 1 residue short of the end of the CDR3; the missing end is completed from the germline J gene. The V call is TRBV23, the J call TRBJ2-4; the table's D call of TRBD2 was not tested on the DNA. CDR1 KGHTA and CDR2 FQNQQP come from the germline V gene. The CDR3 is 15 amino acids. CDR3 sequence: CSSSQLGGGQNTLYF. CDR3 DNA (partial): TGCTCCAGCAGTCAACTGGGGGGTGGGCAAAACACCTTGTAC.

A note on this clone: Gene names are the mouse ones. The read finishes 1 residue shy of the CDR3 end, and the germline J gene is used to complete it. V is TRBV12-2 and J is TRBJ1-3; no definite D call. CDR1 is SGHLS and CDR2 is HYDKME in the germline V gene. This CDR3 contains 14 residues. With 2 bases removed from V and 0 bases from J, the gap between germline ends came to 7 bases. CDR3 protein: CASSRRHSGNTLYF. The CDR3 bases that were read are TGTGCCAGCTCTCGACGGCATTCTGGAAATACGCTCTAT.

Note on this clone: Each gene name is a mouse one. The CDR3 end falls 1 residue outside the read, so it is completed with the germline J gene. The chain has TRBV23 and TRBJ1-5. CDR1 KGHTA and CDR2 FQNQQP come from the germline V gene. There are 12 residues in the CDR3. The CDR3: CSSRNNNQAPLF. The sequenced part of the CDR3 DNA is TGCTCCAGCAGGAATAACAACCAGGCTCCGCTT.

Only a few counts were recorded for this clone. The gene symbols are mouse symbols. The sample holds other DNA sequences that translate to the same CDR3. The covered CDR3 bases are TGTGCCAGCAGTCTGGGACAAAACACAGAAGTCTTC. Translation gives CASSLGQNTEVF. The entire CDR3 reads CASSLGQNTEVFF. V gene TRBV26 combines with J gene TRBJ1-1; D is perhaps TRBD1 (5 bases). The CDR3 is cut off 1 residue early in the read; its end comes from the germline J gene. Trimming took 2 bases from V and 1 from J, leaving 5 bases between them. The CDR3 is 13 residues long. Germline values: CDR1 KGHPV, CDR2 FQNQEV (reference sequence).

This clone is classed as medium-sized (0.01 to 0.1%). Gene names refer to mouse genes. The read ends 1 residue shy of where the CDR3 ends; the end is completed using the germline J gene. The chain links TRBV26 to TRBJ2-7, with D possibly being TRBD2 (6 bases). Germline lookup yields CDR1 KGHPV and CDR2 FQNQEV (reference sequence). This CDR3 spans 13 amino acids. V gave up 2 bases and J gave up 2 bases, with 7 bases separating them. CDR3 sequence reads: CASSLPGAYEQYF. The CDR3 bases that were read are TGTGCCAGCAGTCTGCCTGGGGCCTATGAACAGTAC. Full variable domain (remainder filled in from reference TRBV26 and TRBJ2-7): NSKVIQTPRYLVKGQGQKAKMRCIPEKGHPVVFWYQQNKNNEFKFLINFQNQEVLQQIDMTEKRFSAECPSNSPCSLEIQSSEAGDSALYLCASSLPGAYEQYFGPGTRLTVL.

Only a few counts were recorded for this clone. Gene and germline names: mouse. The CDR3 end lies 1 residue beyond the end of the read and is filled in from the germline J gene. The rearrangement links TRBV13-1 to TRBJ2-3; 8 bases are shared with TRBD2. This CDR3 spans 15 amino acids. Germline V gene lookup returns CDR1 NSHNY and CDR2 SYGAGN. The ends lost 4 bases at V and 3 bases at J; junction bases unmatched: 7. The CDR3 DNA, read in part, is TGTGCCAGCAGTCGAGGGGGGGCGCGAGCAGAAACGCTGTAT. Amino acid sequence: CASSRGGARAETLY. The CDR3, in full, reads CASSRGGARAETLYF.

On this clone: Germline and genes: mouse. The sequence runs out 1 residue before the end of the CDR3; the remainder is reconstructed from the germline J gene. The chain has TRBV20 and TRBJ1-2, with 8 nucleotides matching TRBD1. This CDR3 is 14 amino acids long. CDR1 is GFQATS, CDR2 STVNSAI, per germline. J was trimmed by 1 base and V by 1 base; bases with no gene match: 2. The CDR3 DNA, read in part, is TGTGGTGCTAGGGCAGGACAGGGAAACTCCGACTACACC. It specifies CGARAGQGNSDYT. The complete CDR3 protein is CGARAGQGNSDYTF. Looking up the rest from reference TRBV20 and TRBJ1-2 gives the full variable domain: GALVYQYPRRTICKSGTSMRMECQAVGFQATSVAWYRQSPQKTFELIALSTVNSAIKYEQNFTQEKFPISHPNLSFSSMTVLNAYLEDRGLYLCGARAGQGNSDYTFGSGTRLLVI.

In regard to this clone: Here the gene names and germline are mouse. The read ends 1 residue early relative to the CDR3; the germline J gene fills the gap. This chain uses TRBV23 with TRBJ2-1; TRBD1, the D gene given by the table, was not confirmed from the DNA. Germline CDR1 is KGHTA and CDR2 is FQNQQP. CDR3 length equals 13 residues. The sequenced CDR3 bases are TGCTCCAGCAGTCGAGGGGACTATGCTGAGCAGTTC. It codes for CSSSRGDYAEQF. The CDR3 as a whole reads CSSSRGDYAEQFF.